These 14 T cell receptor beta chains came from one sample sequenced in a study of control samples from healthy donors and cancer patients. Clones were read by immunoSEQ multiplex PCR, and TCRdb kept only the in-frame ones, dropping some. The data contain about 49,000 clones, just over 90% of them singletons. The specimen sequenced was PBMCs. The receptors were sampled from a man in his thirties or forties with colorectal cancer.

This clone is a singleton in its sample. The rearrangement joins TRBV7-9 to TRBJ1-1, with D uncertain. CDR1 is SEHNR, CDR2 FQNEAQ, per germline (reference sequence). V gave up 6 bases and J gave up 1 base, with 9 bases separating them. This CDR3 is built from 13 residues. DNA of the CDR3: TGTGCCAGCAGTAACGTCAGGAACACTGAAGCTTTCTTT. Protein: CASSNVRNTEAFF.

Remarks on this clone: A read error may produce the germline difference seen at one junction end. V and J are TRBV12-3 or TRBV12-4 and TRBJ2-4; D ambiguous. This CDR3 is built from 12 residues. CDR3 nucleotide sequence: TGTGCCAGCAGTTTTTGGTCGATCCCTGAAAAATTC. The encoded protein is CASSFWSIPEKF.

The chain uses TRBV30 and TRBJ2-2, with D unclear. V was clipped by 3 bases and J by 0 bases, with 14 bases between them. The length of the CDR3 is 16 residues. Germline V gene lookup returns CDR1 GTSNPN and CDR2 SVGIG (reference sequence). In DNA, the CDR3 is TGTGCCTGGAGAAGATTGAAGTCTACGAACACCGGGGAGCTGTTTTTT. This translates into CAWRRLKSTNTGELFF.

In the case of this clone: The same CDR3 can be traced to other DNA sequences in this sample. The V and J genes are TRBV19 and TRBJ1-5; TRBD1 matches at 8 bases. Germline V gene data show CDR1 as LNHDA and CDR2 as SQIVND (reference sequence). The CDR3 length is 13 residues. The junction had 3 bases not matched to a gene; V was cut back by 6 bases and J by 5 bases. In DNA form, the CDR3 reads TGTGCCAGTAGGGAGACAGGGGATCAGCCCCAGCATTTT. This encodes CASRETGDQPQHF.

The rearrangement joins TRBV5-1 to TRBJ1-1; D uncertain. Between the trimmed V and J ends, which lost 0 bases and 5 bases, there was a span of 14 bases. Germline CDR1 reads SGHRS; CDR2 reads YFSETQ. The CDR3 is made up of 15 amino acids. The chain's CDR3 is CASSLGPGSSTEAFF. The DNA of the CDR3 is TGCGCCAGCAGCTTGGGCCCGGGATCGAGTACTGAAGCTTTCTTT.

DNA for the CDR3: TGTGCCAGCAGCTTAGGGCAGTTAGGCGGCTACACCTTC. Translating it yields CASSLGQLGGYTF. The J gene is TRBJ1-2, the V gene TRBV13, with D uncertain. Germline loops: CDR1 PRHDT, CDR2 FYEKMQ (reference sequence). The germline V and J ends were trimmed by 0 bases and 8 bases, with 10 bases remaining between them. The CDR3 has 13 residues.

This rearrangement joins TRBV6-2 or TRBV6-3 to TRBJ1-1; D unclear. CDR3 length: 14 residues. V dropped 2 bases and J dropped 4 bases, with 11 bases sitting between them. Per germline, CDR1 MNHEY and CDR2 SVGEGT. The DNA of the CDR3 is TGTGCCAGCAGTTACAAACGGCTCATCACTGAAGCTTTCTTT. Its protein product is CASSYKRLITEAFF.

The genes are TRBV5-1 and TRBJ2-1; TRBD2 aligns across 11 bases. V gave up 9 bases and J gave up 0 bases; unmatched junction bases: 8. Germline loops: CDR1 SGHRS, CDR2 YFSETQ. The CDR3 runs to 16 residues. The CDR3 coding sequence is TGCGCCACCCAGTCTAGCGGGGGGACCTCCTACAATGAGCAGTTCTTC. Translated, it gives CATQSSGGTSYNEQFF. The variable domain in full, completed from reference TRBV5-1 and TRBJ2-1, reads KAGVTQTPRYLIKTRGQQVTLSCSPISGHRSVSWYQQTPGQGLQFLFEYFSETQRNKGNFPGRFSGRQFSNSRSEMNVSTLELGDSALYLCATQSSGGTSYNEQFFGPGTRLTVL.

The rearrangement joins TRBV24-1 to TRBJ1-1; D call uncertain. Trimming pared 7 bases from V and 0 bases from J, leaving 14 bases between. CDR3 length equals 15 residues. Germline V gene lookup returns CDR1 KGHDR and CDR2 SFDVKD. This CDR3 is CATRPGRGMNTEAFF. The CDR3 region has the DNA TGTGCCACCAGGCCAGGTAGAGGAATGAACACTGAAGCTTTCTTT.

This chain connects TRBV4-2 to TRBJ1-6; 7 nucleotides match TRBD1. The CDR3 is 14 amino acids. The germline gives CDR1 LGHNA, CDR2 YNFKEQ. The V and J ends lost 3 bases and 7 bases, in that order; junction bases with no gene match: 3. The CDR3, as DNA: TGTGCCAGCAGCCAGACAGGGCTCAATTCACCCCTCCACTTT. This encodes CASSQTGLNSPLHF.

The CDR3 is CASSEERSAGPRQETQYF. CDR3 bases: TGTGCCAGCAGTGAAGAGAGGTCCGCAGGGCCCCGCCAAGAGACCCAGTACTTC. The chain recombines TRBV6-1 with TRBJ2-5; TRBD1 might be the D (5 bases). Germline CDR1 reads MNHNS; CDR2 reads SASEGT. The V end lost 1 base, the J end lost 1 base, and 19 bases lay between the germline ends. The CDR3 totals 18 residues.

This clone showed up just a few times. The chain is built from TRBV6-4 and TRBJ2-3; the match to TRBD2 covers 10 bases. Germline-derived CDR1 and CDR2 are MRHNA and SNTAGT. The CDR3 extends over 16 amino acids. Trimming removed 6 bases from V and 0 bases from J; junction bases left unmatched: 6. CDR3 sequence (DNA): TGTGCCAGCAGCAATCTAGCGGGGGCCAGCACAGATACGCAGTATTTT. Translating it yields CASSNLAGASTDTQYF.

The chain is built from TRBV11-2 and TRBJ1-2, with D maybe TRBD1 (5 bases). CDR1 is SGHAT, CDR2 FQNNGV, per germline. The CDR3 contains 13 residues. V was shortened by 2 bases and J by 4 bases, with 8 bases between the two germline ends. The CDR3 coding sequence is TGTGCCAGCAGCTTACCAGGGAGCTATGGCTACACCTTC. Protein sequence: CASSLPGSYGYTF.

J is TRBJ2-5 and V is TRBV4-3; D might be TRBD1 or TRBD2, each matching 5 bases. This CDR3 contains 12 residues. Trimming stripped 3 bases from V and 10 bases from J, with 12 bases between. CDR1 is LGHNA and CDR2 is YSLEER in the germline V gene. The CDR3 reads CASSQGRSNQYF. The CDR3 nucleotides read TGCGCCAGCAGCCAGGGACGTAGTAACCAGTACTTC.